The 2 T cell receptor beta chains reported below all come from one sample, sequenced in a study of cytomegalovirus exposure and HLA in healthy donors. It was with 60 Vbeta and 13 Jbeta primers that the PCR ran. Sequenced by immunoSEQ multiplex PCR; TCRdb stores in-frame clones only, minus some. The repertoire holds some 150,000 clones, with 80% as singletons. Sequenced material: PBMCs. The receptor source for this set is a woman aged 45-65 years in good health and CMV-seronegative.

In this sample, this clone turned up a few times. The J gene is TRBJ1-5, the V gene TRBV4-3, with 8 positions matching TRBD1. The CDR3 is made up of 15 amino acids. Unmatched junction bases numbered 3, after V lost 0 bases and J lost 5 bases. Germline values: CDR1 LGHNA, CDR2 YSLEER. The CDR3 reads CASSQDGQGDQPQHF. As DNA, the CDR3 is TGCGCCAGCAGCCAAGATGGACAGGGAGATCAGCCCCAGCATTTT.

This chain links TRBV15 with TRBJ2-2, with 8 bases fitting TRBD1. From germline, CDR1 is LNHNV and CDR2 YYDKDF (reference sequence). Trimming removed 1 base from V and 6 bases from J; junction bases left unmatched: 7. The CDR3 consists of 16 residues. The CDR3: CATSRVSGGSAGELFF. The CDR3 coding sequence is TGTGCCACCAGCAGAGTCTCAGGGGGCTCTGCCGGGGAGCTGTTTTTT. Drawing the rest from reference TRBV15 and TRBJ2-2, the complete variable domain is DAMVIQNPRYQVTQFGKPVTLSCSQTLNHNVMYWYQQKSSQAPKLLFHYYDKDFNNEADTPDNFQSRRPNTSFCFLDIRSPGLGDTAMYLCATSRVSGGSAGELFFGEGSRLTVL.